The following is a T cell receptor (beta chain) sequence with its context. The method was immunoSEQ multiplex PCR; TCRdb's version includes in-frame clones alone and lacks a portion of them. Found here are about 53,000 clones, 80% to 95% of them singletons; the top ten hold 0.5%. The CDR3 totals 12 residues. Trimming cost V 8 bases and J 3 bases, with 11 bases left between them. Germline V lookup: CDR1 KGHSH, CDR2 LQKENI. This sample is part of a study of T cell changes during pregnancy in multiple sclerosis. The source is a female donor with multiple sclerosis, enrolled in a pregnancy study. V usage is TRBV18 and J usage is TRBJ2-7, with D maybe TRBD2 (6 bases). Sequences were derived from CD4+ T cells from peripheral blood mononuclear cells, sampled in the third trimester of pregnancy. The CDR3 sequence: CASSQGGYEQYF. CDR3 DNA: TGTGCCAGCAGTCAGGGAGGCTACGAGCAGTACTTC.